What follows describes a single TCR beta chain. The target antigen is unknown. Clones were read by immunoSEQ multiplex PCR, and TCRdb kept only the in-frame ones, dropping some. The sample lists about 57,000 clones, about 90% seen once, with around 1.5% in the top ten. The data are from a study of graft-versus-host responses after intestinal transplantation. Study as a whole: Transplant types were multivisceral, liver-intestinal, or isolated intestinal. Uniformly, recipients were administered anti-thymocyte globulin induction with subsequent tacrolimus and steroids for around three years. Broader study findings: Recipient marrow contained GvH clones, some of which appeared first in ileum or blood. Early after transplant, HvG declines were associated with peak levels of circulating GvH clones.

The TCR originated in a human patient who received an intestinal transplant, so some T cells may come from the graft donor. The sequenced sample was PBMCs, obtained 26 days after transplant.

CDR3 coding DNA: TGTGCCAGCAGTTTGATGGGGGGGCCCTACGAGCAGTACTTC. As protein: CASSLMGGPYEQYF. The rearrangement links TRBV6-5 to TRBJ2-7, with D possibly TRBD2 on 7 matching bases. V lost 4 bases and J 2 bases, leaving 12 bases between the germline ends. The CDR3 is 14 amino acids. CDR1 and CDR2 from the germline V gene are MNHEY and SVGAGI.